This TCR beta chain was captured by sequencing in a study of cytomegalovirus exposure and HLA in healthy donors. Across the whole study: Clustering assigned roughly 81% of the approximately 390 genotyped donors to the Caucasian-associated ancestry cluster. Study observations and caveats: Within an earlier analysis, most TCR beta V segments proved productive either about 87% or about 30% of the time.

The study ran its PCR with 60 Vbeta and 13 Jbeta primers. Assay used: immunoSEQ multiplex PCR; TCRdb lists only in-frame clones, some missing. Of roughly 190,000 clones in the sample, roughly 80% were seen once. The germline V and J ends were trimmed by 6 bases and 4 bases, with 16 bases remaining between them. CDR1 MNHNY and CDR2 SVGAGI come from the germline V gene (reference sequence). The CDR3 totals 14 residues. On this clone: Antigen unknown.

Unrecorded immune exposure was likely among donors, who were nominally healthy when sampled. Material: PBMCs. The clonotype originates from a female donor in good health and CMV-seronegative. This chain connects TRBV6-6 to TRBJ2-7; D is possibly TRBD2 (6 bases). The CDR3 sequence: CASSRSWGTYEQYF. The CDR3 nucleotides are TGTGCCAGCAGCAGATCCTGGGGGACTTACGAGCAGTACTTC.